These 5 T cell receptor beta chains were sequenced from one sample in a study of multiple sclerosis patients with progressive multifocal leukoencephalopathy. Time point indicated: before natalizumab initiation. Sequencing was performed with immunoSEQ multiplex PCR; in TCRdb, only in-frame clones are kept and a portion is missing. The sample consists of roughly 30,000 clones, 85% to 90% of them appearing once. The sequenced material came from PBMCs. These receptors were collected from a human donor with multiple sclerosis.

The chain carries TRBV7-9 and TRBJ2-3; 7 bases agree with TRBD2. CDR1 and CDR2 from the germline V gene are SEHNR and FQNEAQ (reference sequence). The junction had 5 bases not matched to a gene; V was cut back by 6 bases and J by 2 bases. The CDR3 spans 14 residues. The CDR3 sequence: CASRAGGTTDTQYF. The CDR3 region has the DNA TGTGCCAGCAGGGCCGGGGGGACCACAGATACGCAGTATTTT.

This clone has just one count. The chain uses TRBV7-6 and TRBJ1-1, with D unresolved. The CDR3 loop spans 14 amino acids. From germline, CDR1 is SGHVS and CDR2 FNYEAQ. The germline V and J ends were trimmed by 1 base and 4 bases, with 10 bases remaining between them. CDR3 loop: CASSLGGGGTEAFF. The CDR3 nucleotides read TGTGCCAGCAGCTTAGGGGGAGGAGGCACTGAAGCTTTCTTT.

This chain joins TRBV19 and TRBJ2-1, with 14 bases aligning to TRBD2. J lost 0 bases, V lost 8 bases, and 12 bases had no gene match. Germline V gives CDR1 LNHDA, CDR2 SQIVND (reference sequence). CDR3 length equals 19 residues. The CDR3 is CASSKLGLAGGSSYNEQFF. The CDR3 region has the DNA TGTGCCAGTTCCAAACTTGGACTAGCGGGGGGCAGCTCCTACAATGAGCAGTTCTTC.

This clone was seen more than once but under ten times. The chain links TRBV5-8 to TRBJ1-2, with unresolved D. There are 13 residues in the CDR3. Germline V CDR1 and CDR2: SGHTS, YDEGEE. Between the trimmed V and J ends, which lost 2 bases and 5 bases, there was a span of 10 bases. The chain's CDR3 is CASSFSTDYGYTF. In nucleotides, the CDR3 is TGTGCCAGCAGCTTTTCGACTGATTATGGCTACACCTTC.

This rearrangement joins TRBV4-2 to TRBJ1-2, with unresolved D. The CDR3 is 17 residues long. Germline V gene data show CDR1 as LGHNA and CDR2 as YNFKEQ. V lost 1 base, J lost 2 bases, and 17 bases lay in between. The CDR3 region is CASSQVGLLDFNYGYTF. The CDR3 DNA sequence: TGTGCCAGCAGCCAAGTAGGGCTGCTCGATTTCAACTATGGCTACACCTTC.